This T cell receptor beta chain was obtained from a study of human T cells and chemical hapten exposure. Whole-study context: How much TCR each sample yielded varied, mostly because pooled library volumes differed slightly. Study-wide results and limits: Sensitization with DPC brought no change to TCRs above 1 in 1000 in frequency.

The study's library attached unique molecular identifiers to single cDNA molecules. In the original analysis: Ranging from roughly 23,224 to 690,600, TCR counts per sample had a median value of about 96,000. TCRdb called the 5' RACE reads again in MiXCR, with one record for every CDR3 protein. TCRdb, not the original authors, processed these V and J calls. The repertoire holds 110,000 or so distinct CDR3 sequences, 15% to 20% seen once, with approximately 3% in the top ten. Unfractionated whole blood was the source of the extracted total RNA. This clonotype was observed a handful of times. Its matching antigen is unknown. V lost 2 bases and J lost 3, with 0 bases in between. The CDR3 has 11 residues. Germline values: CDR1 LGHDT, CDR2 YNNKEL (reference sequence).

The chain recombines TRBV3-1 with TRBJ2-3; D is unclear. This clonotype was obtained from a human donor in good health. CDR3 protein: CASSQTDTQYF. In DNA, the CDR3 is TGTGCCAGCAGCCAAACAGATACGCAGTATTTT.